The entry below gives a single TCR beta chain sequence along with its context. Read coverage stops 3 residues before the CDR3 terminus; the germline J gene supplies the remainder. J was trimmed by 6 bases and V by 1 base; bases with no gene match: 5. Germline-derived CDR1 and CDR2 are SGHTA and FQGNSA. The CDR3 runs 14 residues. This record comes from a study of T cells in women clearing cervical HPV infection. Study details: Case blood was drawn a median approximately 21 weeks after lesion detection.

The table came from immunoSEQ multiplex PCR; TCRdb's copy has only in-frame clones and leaves some out. The table lists over 30,000 clones. The receptor's source is a woman aged 18-70 years with a cervical HPV16 infection that either progressed to CIN3+ or cleared (not recorded which). The sequenced sample was blood buffy coat. The J gene is TRBJ1-2, the V gene TRBV7-2; 7 bases fit TRBD1. This CDR3 is CASSLERQGDGYTF. The covered CDR3 bases are TGTGCCAGCAGCTTAGAAAGGCAGGGGGATGGC.